The clone carrying this T cell receptor beta chain was counted a single time. Its target is not known. The PCR had 60 Vbeta and 13 Jbeta primers. Libraries were prepared by immunoSEQ multiplex PCR; TCRdb keeps only in-frame clonotypes and omits some of them. This table has about 200,000 clones, around four fifths appearing once. These data originate in a study of cytomegalovirus exposure and HLA in healthy donors. Study results and caveats: A later analysis revealed that TCR association rates differed between HLA loci, peaking at DRB1 and bottoming out at HLA-C.

The CDR3 has 16 residues. Per germline, CDR1 KGHSH and CDR2 LQKENI. The ends were cut back, 3 bases at V and 13 bases at J, with 24 bases in the middle. This chain uses TRBV18 with TRBJ1-4; D ambiguous. The TCR was taken from a male donor in good health and CMV-seronegative. Sequencing was carried out using PBMCs. Written as DNA, the CDR3 is TGTGCCAGCTCACCGGGAACTAGGACCGATTATTATGGACTGTTTTTT. Its translation: CASSPGTRTDYYGLFF.